A single T cell receptor beta chain is shown here with its context. The antigen is unknown. The sample is drawn from a study of T cells expressing NK-cell markers. Study-wide background: In sorted CD3+CD56+NKG2C+, CD3+CD56+NKG2C- and CD3+CD56-NKG2C+ T cells, TCR beta repertoires were obtained.

Production of TCR beta cDNA relied on 5'RACE template switching with UMIs. TCRdb reprocessed the 5' RACE reads; each CDR3 protein has one entry and no DNA is given. Its clone listing holds 500,000 or so distinct CDR3 sequences. Study-wide results and caveats: Topping the CD3+CD56-NKG2C+ fraction as well were these clonotypes, in several donors.

Germline CDR1 reads SGHKS; CDR2 reads YYEKEE (reference sequence). CDR3 length: 15 residues. The receptor was isolated from a young man in good health. The rearrangement joins TRBV5-5 to TRBJ2-1; checking the TCRdb D call of TRBD2 is not possible without DNA. Material: blood T cells: a sorted CD56 or NKG2C T cell subset, CD4+ or CD8+ T cells, or bulk PBMC T cells (not recorded which). Here the CDR3 reads CASSLHWRERNEQFF.